The T cell receptor beta chain described here comes from a study of CDR3 diversity in severe acne. In its sample, this clonotype was seen a few times. Germline V gene lookup returns CDR1 LNHDA and CDR2 SQIVND (reference sequence). The CDR3 length is 13 residues. Between the trimmed V and J ends, which lost 5 bases and 6 bases, there was a span of 10 bases. TCRdb reprocessed the PCR reads with MiXCR, giving one entry per CDR3 protein. The sample includes approximately 90,000 distinct CDR3 sequences, around half seen only once; the top ten take about 9.4%. The chain carries TRBV19 and TRBJ2-2, with D hard to call. The source of this sequence is a male donor in good health, serving as a control. The specimen was blood. As DNA, the CDR3 is TGTGCCAGTAGTTCCTCCCCGGCCGGGGAGCTGTTTTTT. Protein sequence: CASSSSPAGELFF.